The clone carrying this TCR beta chain was seen more than once but under ten times. The target antigen is unknown. The germline V gene has CDR1 DFQATT and CDR2 SNEGSKA (reference sequence). V dropped 4 bases and J dropped 0 bases, with 10 bases sitting between them. This CDR3 has 14 amino acids. The cDNA had a unique molecular identifier and a template-switch universal primer site. TCRdb reanalysed the 5' RACE reads using MiXCR and keeps one entry per CDR3 protein. This table holds around 1.7 million distinct CDR3 sequences, roughly a third found once. This sample stems from a study of identical twins. Study-wide results and caveats: Weaker excess sharing between twins was seen in beta out-of-frame sequences.

Sequencing input: cord blood. The chain joins TRBV20-1 to TRBJ2-1; D not certain. The sequence came from a newborn girl in good health. The CDR3 nucleotides are TGCAGTGCTACCCCGATCCCCTCCTACAATGAGCAGTTCTTC. As protein: CSATPIPSYNEQFF.